The T cell receptor (beta chain) described here comes from a study of cytomegalovirus exposure and HLA in healthy donors. The germline V gene encodes CDR1 MDHEN and CDR2 SYDVKM. This CDR3 comprises 16 residues. Trimming cost V 9 bases and J 4 bases; bases outside gene matches: 14. PCR employed 60 Vbeta and 13 Jbeta primers. Only in-frame clones appear in the TCRdb table, and some are missing; sequencing was by immunoSEQ multiplex PCR. The top ten hold more than 8% of the sample, which has more than 70,000 clones, approximately 70% seen once. The sequence was obtained from a woman aged 45-65 years in good health and CMV-seropositive. The rearrangement joins TRBV28 to TRBJ2-5; 10 nucleotides line up with TRBD2. Material: PBMCs. The CDR3 sequence: CASRGLAGGGGETQYF. The CDR3 nucleotides are TGTGCCAGTCGGGGCTTAGCGGGGGGTGGGGGAGAGACCCAGTACTTC.